Listed below are T cell receptor beta chains from one sample, sequenced in a study of identical twins. TCRdb recomputed calls from the 5' RACE reads with MiXCR, one row per CDR3 protein. The table records about 520,000 distinct CDR3 sequences, about 20% of them present only once. The data were also submitted as part of a second study, on T cells expressing NK-cell markers.

What was sequenced was CD4+ T cells sorted from blood. Receptor source: a woman between 18 and 30 years old in good health. CDR3s include the opening cysteine and the closing phenylalanine or tryptophan. The D gene is left open where the match is weak. Clone size is given for some rows only: seen once, a few or many times, or a class if the clone is expanded.

D: TRBD1; J: TRBJ1-4; V: TRBV20-1; size: few; DNA: TGCAGTGCTAGAGTTTTCGGCAGGGGGGAAAAACTGTTTTTT; CDR3: CSARVFGRGEKLFF
D: NA; J: TRBJ2-1; V: TRBV7-9; size: few; DNA: TGTGCCAGCAGCTTAGGAATATCAGGGATCCTAGCGAATGAGCAGTTCTTC; CDR3: CASSLGISGILANEQFF
D: NA; J: TRBJ2-5; V: TRBV5-1; size: NA; DNA: TGCGCCAGCAGCTTTAACAGTCTGTGGGAGACCCAGTACTTC; CDR3: CASSFNSLWETQYF
D: TRBD1; J: TRBJ2-2; V: TRBV4-3; size: few; DNA: TGCGCCAGCAGTCGACAGGGGGCAGGTAGCACCGGGGAGCTGTTTTTT; CDR3: CASSRQGAGSTGELFF
D: TRBD2; J: TRBJ2-7; V: TRBV20-1; size: few; DNA: TGCAGTGTCTCTAGCGGACCATTCTACGAGCAGTACTTC; CDR3: CSVSSGPFYEQYF
D: NA; J: TRBJ1-1; V: TRBV6-5; size: many; DNA: TGTGCCAGCAGTTACGGACAGATGAACACTGAAGCTTTCTTT; CDR3: CASSYGQMNTEAFF
D: NA; J: TRBJ2-1; V: TRBV12-3/TRBV12-4; size: NA; DNA: TGTGCCAGCAGTTTATTTGGGGTTGAGCAGTTCTTC; CDR3: CASSLFGVEQFF
D: NA; J: TRBJ1-5; V: TRBV5-1; size: few; DNA: TGCGCCAGCAGTCCCAATATAGGGTCGGGGCAGCCCCAGCATTTT; CDR3: CASSPNIGSGQPQHF
D: NA; J: TRBJ1-2; V: TRBV12-3/TRBV12-4; size: few; DNA: TGTGCCAGCAGAGGACAGCTAAAGGGCTACACCTTC; CDR3: CASRGQLKGYTF
D: NA; J: TRBJ2-7; V: TRBV6-2/TRBV6-3; size: NA; DNA: TGTGCCAGCACCGACGGGGCGGGAAGGAGCTCCTACGAGCAGTACTTC; CDR3: CASTDGAGRSSYEQYF
D: TRBD1; J: TRBJ2-7; V: TRBV12-3/TRBV12-4; size: few; DNA: TGTGCCAGCAGTTTGGGCTTGGGGGGACAGGGGAACGAGCAGTACTTC; CDR3: CASSLGLGGQGNEQYF
D: NA; J: TRBJ1-1; V: TRBV13; size: few; DNA: TGTGCCAGCAGCTTATCTTTTAGGACCAGGGGCACTGAAGCTTTCTTT; CDR3: CASSLSFRTRGTEAFF
D: NA; J: TRBJ2-1; V: TRBV6-5; size: many; DNA: TGTGCCAGCAGGGGTCCGAGTGGAAGAGATGAGCAGTTCTTC; CDR3: CASRGPSGRDEQFF
D: NA; J: TRBJ2-3; V: TRBV27; size: NA; DNA: TGTGCCAGCAGTTTCTACGACAGAACAGATACGCAGTATTTT; CDR3: CASSFYDRTDTQYF
D: NA; J: TRBJ1-5; V: TRBV12-3/TRBV12-4; size: NA; DNA: TGTGCCAGCAAAAACAGCAATCAGCCCCAGCATTTT; CDR3: CASKNSNQPQHF
D: NA; J: TRBJ1-1; V: TRBV12-3/TRBV12-4; size: many; DNA: TGTGCCAGCAGTTTGCAGGGCGTACGAGCTTTCTTT; CDR3: CASSLQGVRAFF
D: NA; J: TRBJ2-7; V: TRBV7-9; size: few; DNA: TGTGCCAGCAGCTTATGGGGTAGGGTGGACGAGCAGTACTTC; CDR3: CASSLWGRVDEQYF